This T cell receptor (beta chain) was sequenced during a study of CD8 T cells in ankylosing spondylitis. Study findings and constraints: Earlier studies detected some motif variants in reactive arthritis synovial fluid and blood. One TCR beta motif, made up of under ten highly homologous variants, appeared characteristic of ankylosing spondylitis blood.

The CDR3 is 16 residues long. Per germline, CDR1 SGHRS and CDR2 YFSETQ. With V trimmed by 4 bases and J by 0 bases, 8 bases remained unmatched. TCRdb reanalysed the 5' RACE reads using MiXCR and keeps one entry per CDR3 protein. The table has 330,000 or so distinct CDR3 sequences, 8% seen once. This clonotype was recorded a few times. No antigen is known for it. The receptor was isolated from a male donor with ankylosing spondylitis. The genes are TRBV5-1 and TRBJ2-7, with TRBD2 identical over 9 bases. Source material: blood, either unsorted or a sorted T cell fraction (not recorded which). The CDR3 DNA reads as TGCGCCAGCAGCAAAGGGACTAGCAGCTACTCCTACGAGCAGTACTTC. Its translation: CASSKGTSSYSYEQYF. Full variable domain (remainder filled in from reference TRBV5-1 and TRBJ2-7): KAGVTQTPRYLIKTRGQQVTLSCSPISGHRSVSWYQQTPGQGLQFLFEYFSETQRNKGNFPGRFSGRQFSNSRSEMNVSTLELGDSALYLCASSKGTSSYSYEQYFGPGTRLTVT.